This entry concerns a single T cell receptor beta chain. The antigen it binds to is not known. Base quality data are lacking; no much larger clone is found one base away. This sample stems from a study of Tregs in tolerant kidney transplant recipients (dated by TCRdb to the late 2010s). About the full investigation: The study applied TCRbeta sequencing to find donor-specific regulatory T cells before combined kidney and bone marrow transplantation and then followed those same cells after transplant. TCRbeta repertoire sequencing was used in a few healthy controls to compare several methods for expanding Tregs specific for an allogeneic donor.

V and J lose 4 bases and 5 bases, and a span of 6 bases separates them. CDR1 is given as LNHDA and CDR2 as SQIVND, both from the germline V gene (reference sequence). The CDR3 covers 12 residues, taking in both the cysteine and the phenylalanine. The entry retains the CDR3 DNA only, 36 bases that are in frame from base 1. Beyond this particular receptor, the publication reports: The study was constrained by small patient numbers, and validation of the findings is required in larger populations and under other immunosuppression protocols. Although technical replication error seemed to be minimal, the question of biological reproducibility was not addressed directly. Expanding Tregs with activated donor B cells appeared to identify the most biologically relevant and donor-specific TCRbeta repertoire.

Thawed PBMCs were FACS-sorted into unstimulated Tregs (CD4+CD25+CD127-), CD4+ non-Tregs (CD4+CD25-), CD4 cells and CD8 cells. Blood from healthy controls was obtained either from healthy volunteers or as purchased buffy coats. Healthy control blood was processed to PBMCs with a Ficoll density gradient and then cryopreserved, whereas patient PBMCs were collected both before and after transplant. For TCRbeta CDR3 sequencing, genomic DNA from the sorted cells was extracted using the QIAGEN DNeasy Blood and Tissue Kit. High-throughput TCRbeta CDR3 sequencing, including PCR amplification with bias correction and internal controls, was performed commercially through immunoSEQ. The original methods were these. Unique productive TCRbeta sequences were defined by CDR3 nucleotide sequence where primers matched, and otherwise by CDR3 amino acid sequence together with Vbeta and Jbeta genes. As a correction for sorting error, sequences shared between sorted populations at a frequency ratio of 2:1 or less were discarded, and the remaining shared sequences were assigned to the higher population. Sequences were defined as donor-reactive when expanded at least 5-fold in CFSE-low cells versus unstimulated cells and present at a frequency of at least 0.01% in CFSE-low cells. Jensen-Shannon divergence calculated on the top 100 TCRbeta sequences ranked by frequency was used to measure repertoire divergence. For samples with multiple sequencing runs, sorting error was corrected separately for each run before the runs were pooled. TCRdb's version of the immuneACCESS table is confined to in-frame rearrangements and falls short of the full clone set. An unresolved V gene accounts for under half of the shortfall where checked; the remainder is of unknown origin. For V, J and clone size, that table is used; D and trimming come from the DNA. Present in this sample are 110,000 or so clones, 92% of which were seen just once. Clones ranked in the top ten supply less than 0.7% of the sample.

Rearrangement joined TRBV19 to TRBJ1-5, with the D segment identity uncertain. Sequences were obtained from CD4+ T cells from blood. This receptor was identified in a human donor in good health. At the DNA level, the sequence is TGTGCCAGTAGTAGGAAGGATCAGCCCCAGCATTTT. It encodes CASSRKDQPQHF.